The next 5 T cell receptor beta chains were all read from a single sample in a study of beta chain features in type 1 diabetes. Their cognate antigens are unknown. Overall study findings and caveats: The study found moderately but significantly shorter TCRB CDR3s in all four CD4+ subsets of Type 1 diabetes patients.

What was sequenced were expressed TCRB transcripts, since all of the isolated RNA had been reverse transcribed. Sequencing was performed with immunoSEQ multiplex PCR; in TCRdb, only in-frame clones are kept and a portion is missing. The data contain 630,000 or so clones, more than 13% of them singletons. Sequencing was done on a sample of naive CD4+ T cells from blood. The receptor source for this set is a man aged 18 to 30 with type 1 diabetes.

This clone was seen more than once but under ten times. This chain connects TRBV7-6 to TRBJ1-6; 8 bases line up with TRBD1. The germline V gene has CDR1 SGHVS and CDR2 FNYEAQ. With 5 bases clipped from V and 5 bases from J, the junction kept 5 bases outside the gene matches. The CDR3 spans 15 residues. Here the CDR3 DNA reads TGTGCCAGCAGCCACGGACAGGGAAATAATTCACCCCTCCACTTT. Protein product: CASSHGQGNNSPLHF.

This clone appeared a few times. V usage is TRBV23-1 and J usage is TRBJ1-5; D may be TRBD1 (5 bases). TRBV23-1 is annotated as an ORF whose role is uncertain. V was trimmed by 6 bases and J by 6 bases, leaving 24 bases between them. This CDR3 is 17 amino acids long. CDR3 amino acids: CASSQKDRDQGTQPQHF. CDR3 nucleotides: TGCGCCAGCAGCCAAAAGGACCGGGACCAGGGAACTCAGCCCCAGCATTTT.

The rearrangement joins TRBV27 to TRBJ1-1; D gene unclear. The V and J ends lost 2 bases and 0 bases respectively, with 10 bases between them. Per germline, CDR1 MNHEY and CDR2 SMNVEV (reference sequence). The CDR3 has 15 amino acids. The CDR3 region is CASSLMLSMNTEAFF. Written as DNA, the CDR3 is TGTGCCAGCAGTTTAATGCTGAGCATGAACACTGAAGCTTTCTTT.

The chain combines TRBV7-8 with TRBJ1-6; the match to TRBD1 covers 7 bases. The length of the CDR3 is 14 residues. Losses at the gene ends were 2 bases for V and 10 bases for J; bases not matched to a gene: 5. From germline, CDR1 is SGHVS and CDR2 FQNEAQ. As DNA, the CDR3 is TGTGCCAGCAGCTTAACAGGGGTGGGATCACCCCTCCACTTT. It specifies CASSLTGVGSPLHF.

This clone was seen a handful of times. This rearrangement joins TRBV2 to TRBJ1-1, with TRBD1 identical over 8 bases. Germline lookup yields CDR1 SNHLY and CDR2 FYNNEI. Germline trimming cut 5 bases from V and 1 base from J; bases unmatched to any gene: 15. There are 18 residues in the CDR3. CDR3 amino acids: CASSWTGRWVNRNTEAFF. CDR3 bases: TGTGCCAGCAGTTGGACAGGGCGATGGGTTAATCGGAACACTGAAGCTTTCTTT.